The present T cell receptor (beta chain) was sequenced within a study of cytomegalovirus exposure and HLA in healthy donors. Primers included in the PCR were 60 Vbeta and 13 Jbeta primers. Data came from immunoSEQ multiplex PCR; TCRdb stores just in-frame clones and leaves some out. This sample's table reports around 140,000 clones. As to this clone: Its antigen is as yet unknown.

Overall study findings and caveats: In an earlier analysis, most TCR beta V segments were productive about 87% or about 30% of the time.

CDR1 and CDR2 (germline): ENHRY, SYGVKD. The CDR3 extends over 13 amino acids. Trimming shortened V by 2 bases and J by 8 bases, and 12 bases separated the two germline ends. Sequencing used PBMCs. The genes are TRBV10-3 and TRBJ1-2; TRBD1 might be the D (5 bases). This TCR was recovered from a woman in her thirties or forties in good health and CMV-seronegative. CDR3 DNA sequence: TGTGCCATCAGTGAGGCGGCAGGGAAAGGCTACACCTTC. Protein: CAISEAAGKGYTF.